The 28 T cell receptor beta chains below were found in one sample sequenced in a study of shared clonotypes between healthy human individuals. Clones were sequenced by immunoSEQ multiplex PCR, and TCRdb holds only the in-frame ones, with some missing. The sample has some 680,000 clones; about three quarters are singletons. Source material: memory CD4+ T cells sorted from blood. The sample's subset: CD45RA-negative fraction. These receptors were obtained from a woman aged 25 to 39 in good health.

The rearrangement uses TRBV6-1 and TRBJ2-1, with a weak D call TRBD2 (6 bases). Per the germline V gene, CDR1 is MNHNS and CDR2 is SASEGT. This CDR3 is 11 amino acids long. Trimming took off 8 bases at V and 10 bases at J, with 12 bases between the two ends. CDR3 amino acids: CASAVEGEQFF. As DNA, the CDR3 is TGTGCCAGCGCAGTGGAGGGGGAGCAGTTCTTC.

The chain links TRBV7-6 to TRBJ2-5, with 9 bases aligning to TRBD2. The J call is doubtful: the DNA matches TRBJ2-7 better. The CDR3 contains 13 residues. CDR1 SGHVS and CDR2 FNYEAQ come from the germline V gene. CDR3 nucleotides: TGTGCCAGCAGCTTGGGACTAGCTTACGAGCAGTACTTC. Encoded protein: CASSLGLAYEQYF.

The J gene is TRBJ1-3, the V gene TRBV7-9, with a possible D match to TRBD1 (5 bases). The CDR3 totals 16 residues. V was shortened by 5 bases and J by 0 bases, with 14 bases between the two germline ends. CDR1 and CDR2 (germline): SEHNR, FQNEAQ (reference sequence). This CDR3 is CASSPPGPNSGNTIYF. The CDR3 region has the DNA TGTGCCAGCAGCCCTCCGGGACCGAACTCTGGAAACACCATATATTTT.

CDR3 protein: CASSLISQRSSYNEQFF. The DNA of the CDR3 is TGCGCCAGCAGCTTGATCTCGCAGCGGTCCTCCTACAATGAGCAGTTCTTC. V usage is TRBV5-1 and J usage is TRBJ2-1, with a possible D match to TRBD2 (5 bases). Germline CDR1 and CDR2: SGHRS and YFSETQ. The CDR3 is 17 amino acids. V lost 1 base and J 0 bases, leaving 14 bases between the germline ends.

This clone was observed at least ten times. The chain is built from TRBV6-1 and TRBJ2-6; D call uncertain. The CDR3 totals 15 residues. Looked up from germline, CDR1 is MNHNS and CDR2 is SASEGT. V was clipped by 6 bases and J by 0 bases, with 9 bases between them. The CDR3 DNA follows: TGTGCCAGCAGCTTCGACTTCTCTGGGGCCAACGTCCTGACTTTC. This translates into CASSFDFSGANVLTF.

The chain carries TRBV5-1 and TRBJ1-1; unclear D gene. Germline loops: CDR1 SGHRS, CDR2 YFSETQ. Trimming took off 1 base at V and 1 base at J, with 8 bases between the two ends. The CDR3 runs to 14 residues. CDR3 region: CASSLNPENTEAFF. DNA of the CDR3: TGCGCCAGCAGCTTGAATCCTGAGAACACTGAAGCTTTCTTT.

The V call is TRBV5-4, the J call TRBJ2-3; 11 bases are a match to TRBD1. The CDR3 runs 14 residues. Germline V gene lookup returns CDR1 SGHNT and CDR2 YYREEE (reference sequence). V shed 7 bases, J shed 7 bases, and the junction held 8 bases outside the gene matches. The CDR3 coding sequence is TGTGCCAGCCGGACCGGGACAGGGGGTCATACGCAGTATTTT. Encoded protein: CASRTGTGGHTQYF.

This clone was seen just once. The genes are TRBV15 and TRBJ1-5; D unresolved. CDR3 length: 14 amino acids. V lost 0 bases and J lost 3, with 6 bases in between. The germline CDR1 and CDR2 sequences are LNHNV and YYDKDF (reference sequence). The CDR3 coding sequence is TGTGCCACCAGCAGAGATCCCAACAATCAGCCCCAGCATTTT. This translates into CATSRDPNNQPQHF. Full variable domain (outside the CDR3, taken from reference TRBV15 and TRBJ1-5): DAMVIQNPRYQVTQFGKPVTLSCSQTLNHNVMYWYQQKSSQAPKLLFHYYDKDFNNEADTPDNFQSRRPNTSFCFLDIRSPGLGDTAMYLCATSRDPNNQPQHFGDGTRLSIL.

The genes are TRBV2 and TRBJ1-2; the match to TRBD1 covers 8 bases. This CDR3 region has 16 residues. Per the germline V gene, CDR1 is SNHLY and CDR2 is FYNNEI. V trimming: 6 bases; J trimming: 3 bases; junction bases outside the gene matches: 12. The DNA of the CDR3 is TGTGCCAGCAGCGGAACCCGCAGGGGGCGCGACTATGGCTACACCTTC. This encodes CASSGTRRGRDYGYTF.

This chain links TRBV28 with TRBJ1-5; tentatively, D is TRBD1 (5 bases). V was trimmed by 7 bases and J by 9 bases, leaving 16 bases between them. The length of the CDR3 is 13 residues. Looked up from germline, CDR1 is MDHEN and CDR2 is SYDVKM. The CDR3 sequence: CASTVDIVWPQHF. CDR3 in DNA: TGTGCCAGCACCGTGGACATTGTATGGCCCCAGCATTTT.

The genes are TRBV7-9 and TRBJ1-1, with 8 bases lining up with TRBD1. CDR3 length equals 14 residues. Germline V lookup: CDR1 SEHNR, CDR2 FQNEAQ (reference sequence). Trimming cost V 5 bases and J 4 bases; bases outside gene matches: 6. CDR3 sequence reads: CASSLTTGATEAFF. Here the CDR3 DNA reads TGTGCCAGCAGCCTCACGACAGGGGCCACTGAAGCTTTCTTT.

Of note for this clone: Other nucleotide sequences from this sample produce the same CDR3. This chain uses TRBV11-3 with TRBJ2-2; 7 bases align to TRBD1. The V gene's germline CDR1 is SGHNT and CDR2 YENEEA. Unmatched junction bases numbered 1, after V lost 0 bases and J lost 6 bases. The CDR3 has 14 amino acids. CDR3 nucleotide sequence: TGTGCCAGCAGCTTAGAGACAGGGTCCGGGGAGCTGTTTTTT. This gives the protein CASSLETGSGELFF.

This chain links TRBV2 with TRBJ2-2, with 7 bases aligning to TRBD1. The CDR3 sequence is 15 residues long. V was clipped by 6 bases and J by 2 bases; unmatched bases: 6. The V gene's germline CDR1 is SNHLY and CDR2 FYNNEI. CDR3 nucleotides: TGTGCCAGCAGCGGACAGGCGATTAACACCGGGGAGCTGTTTTTT. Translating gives CASSGQAINTGELFF.

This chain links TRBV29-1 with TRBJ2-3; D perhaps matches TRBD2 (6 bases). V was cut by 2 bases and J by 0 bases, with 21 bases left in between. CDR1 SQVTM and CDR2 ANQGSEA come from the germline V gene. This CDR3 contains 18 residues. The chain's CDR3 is CSVEFWGDPSSSTDTQYF. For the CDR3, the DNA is TGCAGCGTTGAATTTTGGGGGGATCCTAGCTCTAGCACAGATACGCAGTATTTT.

This CDR3 reads CASSLDRAYEQYF. The CDR3 DNA sequence: TGCGCCAGCAGCTTGGACAGGGCCTACGAGCAGTACTTC. The J gene is TRBJ2-7, the V gene TRBV5-1, with a weak D call TRBD1 (6 bases). V was clipped by 0 bases and J by 2 bases, with 6 bases between them. Germline values: CDR1 SGHRS, CDR2 YFSETQ. This CDR3 is 13 amino acids long.

The CDR3 here is CASSESDPTDTQYF. CDR3 DNA: TGTGCCAGCAGTGAATCGGACCCCACAGATACGCAGTATTTT. V usage is TRBV25-1 and J usage is TRBJ2-3; D not certain. The V gene lost 1 base and the J gene lost 2 bases, with 7 bases spanning the gap. The CDR3 sequence is 14 residues long. Per the germline V gene, CDR1 is MGHDK and CDR2 is SYGVNS. Filled out from reference TRBV25-1 and TRBJ2-3, the complete variable domain reads EADIYQTPRYLVIGTGKKITLECSQTMGHDKMYWYQQDPGMELHLIHYSYGVNSTEKGDLSSESTVSRIRTEHFPLTLESARPSHTSQYLCASSESDPTDTQYFGPGTRLTVL.

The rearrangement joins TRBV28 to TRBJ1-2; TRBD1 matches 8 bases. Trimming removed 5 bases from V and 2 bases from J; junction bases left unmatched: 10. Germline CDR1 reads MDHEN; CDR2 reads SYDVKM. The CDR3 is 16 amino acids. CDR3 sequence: CASSRPGAGGNYGYTF. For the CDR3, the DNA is TGTGCCAGCAGTCGCCCGGGTGCAGGGGGCAACTATGGCTACACCTTC.

The CDR3 bases are TGTGCCAGCAGCGGACAGGATTTGTCGGAGGGTAGTGGCTACACCTTC. The encoded protein is CASSGQDLSEGSGYTF. The genes are TRBV6-6 and TRBJ1-2; TRBD1 matches at 7 bases. Unmatched junction bases numbered 17, after V lost 6 bases and J lost 7 bases. The CDR3 spans 16 residues. Germline V gene data show CDR1 as MNHNY and CDR2 as SVGAGI (reference sequence).

The CDR3 DNA reads TGTGCCAGCAGCGTAGCGGGACCGTACGAGCAGTACTTC. This gives the protein CASSVAGPYEQYF. The genes are TRBV2 and TRBJ2-7; 8 bases line up with TRBD2. The CDR3 loop spans 13 amino acids. V dropped 6 bases and J dropped 4; count of bases not matched to a gene: 5. Per germline, CDR1 SNHLY and CDR2 FYNNEI.

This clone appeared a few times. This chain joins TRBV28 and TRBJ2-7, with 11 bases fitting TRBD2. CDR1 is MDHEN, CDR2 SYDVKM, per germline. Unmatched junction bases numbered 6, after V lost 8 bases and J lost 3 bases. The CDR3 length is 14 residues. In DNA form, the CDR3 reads TGTGCCAGCCTCCCCGGGACTAGCGGCTACGAGCAGTACTTC. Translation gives CASLPGTSGYEQYF.

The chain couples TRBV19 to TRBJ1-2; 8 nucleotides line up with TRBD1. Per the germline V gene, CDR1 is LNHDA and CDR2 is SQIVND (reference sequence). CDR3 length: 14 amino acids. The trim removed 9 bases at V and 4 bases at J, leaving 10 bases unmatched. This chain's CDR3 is CASLTGDSFYGYTF. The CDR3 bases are TGTGCCAGCTTGACAGGGGATAGCTTCTATGGCTACACCTTC. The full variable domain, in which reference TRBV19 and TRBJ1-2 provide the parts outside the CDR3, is DGGITQSPKYLFRKEGQNVTLSCEQNLNHDAMYWYRQDPGQGLRLIYYSQIVNDFQKGDIAEGYSVSREKKESFPLTVTSAQKNPTAFYLCASLTGDSFYGYTFGSGTRLTVV.

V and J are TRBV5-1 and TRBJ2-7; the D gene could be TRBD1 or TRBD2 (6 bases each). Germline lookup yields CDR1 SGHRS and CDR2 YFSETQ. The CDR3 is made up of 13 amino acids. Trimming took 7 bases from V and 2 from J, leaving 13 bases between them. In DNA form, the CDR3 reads TGCGCCAGCTGTAGGGGGGAGGCCTACGAGCAGTACTTC. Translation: CASCRGEAYEQYF.

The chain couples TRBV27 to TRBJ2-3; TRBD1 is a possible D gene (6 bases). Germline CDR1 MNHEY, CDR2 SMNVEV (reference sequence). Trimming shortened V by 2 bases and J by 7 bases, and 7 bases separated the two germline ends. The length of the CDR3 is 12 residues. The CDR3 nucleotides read TGTGCCAGCAGTTTACAGGGGCATACGCAGTATTTT. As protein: CASSLQGHTQYF.

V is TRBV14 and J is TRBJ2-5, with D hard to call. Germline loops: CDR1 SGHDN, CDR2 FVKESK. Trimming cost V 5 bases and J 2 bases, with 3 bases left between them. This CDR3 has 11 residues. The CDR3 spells CASSKQETQYF. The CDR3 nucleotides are TGTGCCAGCAGCAAACAAGAGACCCAGTACTTC.

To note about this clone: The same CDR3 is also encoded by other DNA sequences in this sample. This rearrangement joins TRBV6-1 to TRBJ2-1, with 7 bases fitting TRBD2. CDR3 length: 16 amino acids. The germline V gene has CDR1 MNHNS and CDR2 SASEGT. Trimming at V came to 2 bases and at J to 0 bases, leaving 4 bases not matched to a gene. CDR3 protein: CASSEIGGSSYNEQFF. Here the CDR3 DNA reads TGTGCCAGCAGTGAAATCGGGGGGAGCTCCTACAATGAGCAGTTCTTC.

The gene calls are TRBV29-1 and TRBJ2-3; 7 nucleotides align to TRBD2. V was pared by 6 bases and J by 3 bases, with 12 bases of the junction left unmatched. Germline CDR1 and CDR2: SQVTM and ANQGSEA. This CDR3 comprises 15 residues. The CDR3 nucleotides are TGCAGCGTGATTGGGGAGGGAGGGCCGACAGATACGCAGTATTTT. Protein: CSVIGEGGPTDTQYF.

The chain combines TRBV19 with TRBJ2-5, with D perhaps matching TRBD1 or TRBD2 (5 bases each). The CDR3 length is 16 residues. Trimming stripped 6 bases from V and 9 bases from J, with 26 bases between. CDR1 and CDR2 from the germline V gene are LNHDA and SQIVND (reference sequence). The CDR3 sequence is CASRLSGPSTSGAQYF. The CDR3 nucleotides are TGTGCCAGTAGGTTGTCGGGACCCTCCACGTCTGGAGCCCAGTACTTC.

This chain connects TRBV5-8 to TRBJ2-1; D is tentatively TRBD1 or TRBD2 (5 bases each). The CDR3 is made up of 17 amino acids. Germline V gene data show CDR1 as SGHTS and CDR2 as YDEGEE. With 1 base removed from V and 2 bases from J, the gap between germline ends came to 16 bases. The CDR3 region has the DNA TGTGCCAGCAGCTTGCATATTGGGGGAAGTGCCTACAATGAGCAGTTCTTC. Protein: CASSLHIGGSAYNEQFF.